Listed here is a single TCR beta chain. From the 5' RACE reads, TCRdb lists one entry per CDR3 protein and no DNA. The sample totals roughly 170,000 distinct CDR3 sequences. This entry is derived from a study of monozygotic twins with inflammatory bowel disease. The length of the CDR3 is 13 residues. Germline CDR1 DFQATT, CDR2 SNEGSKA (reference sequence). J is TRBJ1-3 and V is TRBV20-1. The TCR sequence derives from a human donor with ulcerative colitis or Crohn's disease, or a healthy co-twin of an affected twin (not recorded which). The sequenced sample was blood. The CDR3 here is CSALSVSGNTIYF.